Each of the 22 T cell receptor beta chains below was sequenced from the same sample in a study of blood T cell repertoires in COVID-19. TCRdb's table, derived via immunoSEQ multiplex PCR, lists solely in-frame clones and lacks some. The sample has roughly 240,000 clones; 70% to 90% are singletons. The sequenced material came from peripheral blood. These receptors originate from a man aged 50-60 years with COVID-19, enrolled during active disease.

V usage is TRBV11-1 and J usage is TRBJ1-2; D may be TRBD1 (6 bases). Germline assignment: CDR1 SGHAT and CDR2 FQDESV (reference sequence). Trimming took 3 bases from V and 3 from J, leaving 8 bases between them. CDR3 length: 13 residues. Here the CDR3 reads CASSFRTDYGYTF. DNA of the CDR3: TGTGCCAGCAGCTTCCGGACAGACTATGGCTACACCTTC.

The CDR3 protein is CATSDSGREQYF. The DNA for the CDR3 is TGTGCCACCAGTGATTCCGGGAGGGAGCAGTACTTC. This sequence joins TRBV24-1 and TRBJ2-7, with 7 bases lining up with TRBD2. V was clipped by 2 bases and J by 7 bases; unmatched bases: 1. CDR3 length equals 12 residues. Germline CDR1 and CDR2: KGHDR and SFDVKD.

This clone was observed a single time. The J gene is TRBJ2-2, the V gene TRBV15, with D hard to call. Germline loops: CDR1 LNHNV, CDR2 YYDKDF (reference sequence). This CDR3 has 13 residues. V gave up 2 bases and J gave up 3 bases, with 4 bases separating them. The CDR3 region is CATSRPDTGELFF. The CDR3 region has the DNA TGTGCCACCAGCAGACCTGACACCGGGGAGCTGTTTTTT.

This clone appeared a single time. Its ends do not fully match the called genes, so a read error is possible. The CDR3 DNA reads TGTGCCAGCTCACCAGGTGTGGGGGCCCAAGCGGACTTC. This codes for CASSPGVGAQADF. This chain joins TRBV18 and TRBJ2-5, with D possibly TRBD1 on 6 matching bases. The CDR3 extends over 13 amino acids. The germline V gene encodes CDR1 KGHSH and CDR2 LQKENI.

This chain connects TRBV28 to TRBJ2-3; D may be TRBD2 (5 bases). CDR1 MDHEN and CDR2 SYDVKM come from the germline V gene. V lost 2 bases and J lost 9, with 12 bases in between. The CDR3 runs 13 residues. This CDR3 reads CASSLLKLGTQYF. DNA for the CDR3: TGTGCCAGCAGTTTACTTAAACTAGGAACGCAGTATTTT.

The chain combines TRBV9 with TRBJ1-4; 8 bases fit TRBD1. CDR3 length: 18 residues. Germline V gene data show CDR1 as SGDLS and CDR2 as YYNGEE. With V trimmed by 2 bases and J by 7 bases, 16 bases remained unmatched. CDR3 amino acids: CASSVGWTGLGNGEKLFF. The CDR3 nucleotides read TGTGCCAGCAGCGTGGGCTGGACAGGGTTGGGCAACGGTGAAAAACTGTTTTTT.

This CDR3 reads CASSVGPQGADEQYF. The CDR3 region has the DNA TGTGCCAGCAGCGTAGGTCCCCAGGGGGCCGACGAGCAGTACTTC. The rearrangement uses TRBV9 and TRBJ2-7, with 8 bases lining up with TRBD1. Trimming took 0 bases from V and 5 from J; bases not matched to a gene: 7. The CDR3 is 15 residues long. CDR1 and CDR2 (germline): SGDLS, YYNGEE.

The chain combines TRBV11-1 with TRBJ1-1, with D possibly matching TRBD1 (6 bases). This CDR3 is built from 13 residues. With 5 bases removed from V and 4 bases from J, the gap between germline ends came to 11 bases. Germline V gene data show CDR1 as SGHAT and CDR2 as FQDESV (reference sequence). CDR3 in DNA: TGTGCCAGCAGCACACAGGGCCCCACTGAAGCTTTCTTT. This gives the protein CASSTQGPTEAFF.

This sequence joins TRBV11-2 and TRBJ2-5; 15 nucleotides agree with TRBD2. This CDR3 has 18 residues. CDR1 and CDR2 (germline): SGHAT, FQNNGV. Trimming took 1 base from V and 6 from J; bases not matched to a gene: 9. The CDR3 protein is CASSLGGGLAGGVKTQYF. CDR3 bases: TGTGCCAGCAGCTTAGGCGGGGGACTAGCGGGGGGCGTGAAGACCCAGTACTTC.

Written as DNA, the CDR3 is TGTGCCAGCAGCTCGCGGGGGGATTTCTACAATGAGCAGTTCTTC. This gives the protein CASSSRGDFYNEQFF. This chain connects TRBV7-2 to TRBJ2-1; 8 bases line up with TRBD2. J lost 3 bases, V lost 4 bases, and 5 bases had no gene match. CDR3 length equals 15 residues. Germline loops: CDR1 SGHTA, CDR2 FQGNSA.

CDR3 DNA sequence: TGTGCCAGCAGTGCGGGACTAGAGATCGAGACCCAGTACTTC. The encoded protein is CASSAGLEIETQYF. J is TRBJ2-5 and V is TRBV2; 8 positions match TRBD2. CDR3 length equals 14 residues. Germline CDR1 SNHLY, CDR2 FYNNEI. J was trimmed by 5 bases and V by 4 bases; bases with no gene match: 6.

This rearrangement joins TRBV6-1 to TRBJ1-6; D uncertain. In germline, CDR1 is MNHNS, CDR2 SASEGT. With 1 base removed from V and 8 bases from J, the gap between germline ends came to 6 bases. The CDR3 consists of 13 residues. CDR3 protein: CASSEGAYSPLHF. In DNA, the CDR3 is TGTGCCAGCAGTGAAGGGGCCTATTCACCCCTCCACTTT.

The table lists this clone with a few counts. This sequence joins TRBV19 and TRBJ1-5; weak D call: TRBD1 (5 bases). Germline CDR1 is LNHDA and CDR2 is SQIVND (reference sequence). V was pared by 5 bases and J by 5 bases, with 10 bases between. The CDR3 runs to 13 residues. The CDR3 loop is CASSSDTDQPQHF. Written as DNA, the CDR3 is TGTGCCAGTAGTTCGGACACGGATCAGCCCCAGCATTTT.

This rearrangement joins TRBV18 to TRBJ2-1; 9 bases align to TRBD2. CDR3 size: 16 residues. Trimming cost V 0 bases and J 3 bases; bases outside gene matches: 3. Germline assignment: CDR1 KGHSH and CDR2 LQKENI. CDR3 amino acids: CASSPPPSGNYNEQFF. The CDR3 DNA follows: TGTGCCAGCTCACCACCGCCTAGCGGGAACTACAATGAGCAGTTCTTC.

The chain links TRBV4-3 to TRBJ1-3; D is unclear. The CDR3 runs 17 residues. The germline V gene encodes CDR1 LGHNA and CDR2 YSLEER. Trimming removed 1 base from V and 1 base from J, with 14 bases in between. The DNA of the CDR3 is TGCGCCAGCAGCCAAGTGTTCGGAGCTGGGTCTGGAAACACCATATATTTT. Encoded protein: CASSQVFGAGSGNTIYF.

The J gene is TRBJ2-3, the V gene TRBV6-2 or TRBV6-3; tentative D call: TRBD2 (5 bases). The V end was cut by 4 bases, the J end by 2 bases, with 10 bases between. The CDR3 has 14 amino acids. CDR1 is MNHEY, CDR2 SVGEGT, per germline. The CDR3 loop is CASSFRTVTDTQYF. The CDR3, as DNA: TGTGCCAGCAGTTTCCGGACTGTCACAGATACGCAGTATTTT.

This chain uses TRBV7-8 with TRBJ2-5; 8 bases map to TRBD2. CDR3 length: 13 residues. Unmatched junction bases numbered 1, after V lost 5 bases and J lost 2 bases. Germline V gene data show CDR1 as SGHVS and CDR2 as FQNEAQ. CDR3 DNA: TGTGCCAGCAGCCCGGGGGGGCAAGAGACCCAGTACTTC. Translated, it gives CASSPGGQETQYF.

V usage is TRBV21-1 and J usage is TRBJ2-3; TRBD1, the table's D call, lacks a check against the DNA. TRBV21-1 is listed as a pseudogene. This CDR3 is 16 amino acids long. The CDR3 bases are TGTGCCAGCAGCGAAAGGAAGGACAGACACACAGATACGCAGTATTTT. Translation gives CASSERKDRHTDTQYF.

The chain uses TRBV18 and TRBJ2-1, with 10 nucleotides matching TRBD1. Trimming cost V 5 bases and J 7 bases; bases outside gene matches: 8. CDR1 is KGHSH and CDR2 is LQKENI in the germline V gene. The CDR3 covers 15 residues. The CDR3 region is CASSVRDRGWNEQFF. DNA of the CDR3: TGTGCCAGCTCAGTACGGGACAGGGGTTGGAATGAGCAGTTCTTC.

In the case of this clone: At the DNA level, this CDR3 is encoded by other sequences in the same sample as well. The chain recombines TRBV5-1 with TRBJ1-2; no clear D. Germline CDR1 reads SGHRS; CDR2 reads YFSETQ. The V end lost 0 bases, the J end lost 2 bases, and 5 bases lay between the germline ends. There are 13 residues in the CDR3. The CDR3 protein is CASSLDRNYGYTF. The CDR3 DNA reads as TGCGCCAGCAGCTTGGACAGAAACTATGGCTACACCTTC. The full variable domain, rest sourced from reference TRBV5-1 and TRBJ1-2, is KAGVTQTPRYLIKTRGQQVTLSCSPISGHRSVSWYQQTPGQGLQFLFEYFSETQRNKGNFPGRFSGRQFSNSRSEMNVSTLELGDSALYLCASSLDRNYGYTFGSGTRLTVV.

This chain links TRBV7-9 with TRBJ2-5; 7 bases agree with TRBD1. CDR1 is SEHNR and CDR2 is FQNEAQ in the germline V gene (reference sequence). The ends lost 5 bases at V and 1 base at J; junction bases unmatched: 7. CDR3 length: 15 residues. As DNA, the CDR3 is TGTGCCAGCAGCGCCACCGGGACAGCCCAAGAGACCCAGTACTTC. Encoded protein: CASSATGTAQETQYF.

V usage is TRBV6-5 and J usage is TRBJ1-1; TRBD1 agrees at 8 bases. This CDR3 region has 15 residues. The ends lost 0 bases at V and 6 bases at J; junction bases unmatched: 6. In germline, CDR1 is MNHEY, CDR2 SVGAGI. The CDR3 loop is CASSYSIQGVAEAFF. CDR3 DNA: TGTGCCAGCAGTTACTCGATACAGGGGGTCGCTGAAGCTTTCTTT.